This is a list of T cell receptor beta chains from one sample in a study of CD8 T cells in ankylosing spondylitis. MiXCR, applied by TCRdb to the 5' RACE reads, yields one record per CDR3 protein. The table lists 200,000 to 250,000 distinct CDR3 sequences, around 8% of them singletons. Specimen: blood, either unsorted or a sorted T cell fraction (not recorded which). These TCRs come from a female donor with ankylosing spondylitis or in good health (not recorded which). CDR3s include the opening cysteine and the closing phenylalanine or tryptophan. Fields, in order: D gene, clone size, V gene, J gene, CDR3 DNA, CDR3 protein. D genes are given only for firm matches. Clone size appears in some rows only: once, few, many, or a class for an expanded clone.

TRBD2,many,TRBV29-1,TRBJ2-1,TGCAGCGTTGCGTCTAGCGGGAGTTATTACAATGAGCAGTTCTTC,CSVASSGSYYNEQFF
.,many,TRBV15,TRBJ2-1,TGTGCCACCAGCAGTGATCCTGGGGGGTACAATGAGCAGTTCTTC,CATSSDPGGYNEQFF
TRBD1,few,TRBV14,TRBJ1-1,TGTGCCAGCAGCCAACACAGGGGAGGCACTGAAGCTTTCTTT,CASSQHRGGTEAFF
.,many,TRBV3-1,TRBJ2-3,TGTGCCAGCAGCCCGTTCCTTGGGGCCCTGGGCACAGATACGCAGTATTTT,CASSPFLGALGTDTQYF
.,.,TRBV7-5,TRBJ2-5,.,CISVPEAETSGREGNQETQYF
TRBD1,many,TRBV20-1,TRBJ1-1,TGCAGTGCTAGGAACCCGGGACAGCCGAACACTGAAGCTTTCTTT,CSARNPGQPNTEAFF
.,few,TRBV14,TRBJ2-5,TGTGCCAGCAGCCAAAGGAGACAAGAGACCCAGTACTTC,CASSQRRQETQYF
TRBD2,many,TRBV20-1,TRBJ2-3,TGCAGTGCTAGTGAATCAAGCGGGAGCGGCGATACGCAGTATTTT,CSASESSGSGDTQYF
.,many,TRBV7-2,TRBJ2-3,TGTGCCAGCAGCTTCCGGAGTGGCACAGATACGCAGTATTTT,CASSFRSGTDTQYF
.,many,TRBV15,TRBJ1-1,TGTGCCACCAGCACCGGACCTTACACTGAAGCTTTCTTT,CATSTGPYTEAFF
.,few,TRBV28,TRBJ1-1,TGTGCCAGCAGTTTCCAGAAAAGCAGCGGGACTGAAGCTTTCTTT,CASSFQKSSGTEAFF
.,many,TRBV7-2,TRBJ1-1,TGTGCCAGCAGCTTAAGGCAGAACACTGAAGCTTTCTTT,CASSLRQNTEAFF
TRBD1,many,TRBV5-6,TRBJ2-7,TGTGCCAGCAGCTCTACAAGGACAGGGAATTACGAGCAGTACTTC,CASSSTRTGNYEQYF
.,.,TRBV3-1,TRBJ1-2,TGTGCCACCACCCAAAAAGGGAGTAGTAACTATGGCTACACCTTC,CATTQKGSSNYGYTF
.,many,TRBV12-3/TRBV12-4,TRBJ2-2,TGTGCCAGCAGTTCTCCGGGACACAGGAACACCGGGGAGCTGTTTTTT,CASSSPGHRNTGELFF
TRBD1,many,TRBV10-3,TRBJ2-1,TGTGCCATCAGAAAACAGGGGAGCTACAATGAGCAGTTCTTC,CAIRKQGSYNEQFF
.,many,TRBV7-2,TRBJ1-2,TGTGCCAGCAGCCCGGGACCGGCCGGGAGGGGCTACACCTTC,CASSPGPAGRGYTF
.,many,TRBV3-1,TRBJ2-3,TGTGCCAGCAGCCAACGAGCGGGCCGCACAGATACGCAGTATTTT,CASSQRAGRTDTQYF
.,many,TRBV28,TRBJ2-7,TGTGCCAGCACTGAGGCGGGCTACGAGCAGTACTTC,CASTEAGYEQYF
.,many,TRBV9,TRBJ2-3,TGTGCCAGCAGCGTAGAAACCGGCCGGGATACGCAGTATTTT,CASSVETGRDTQYF
.,.,TRBV9,TRBJ2-5,TGTGCCAGCAGCGTAAGGCCGACGAACCCCGAGACCCAGTACTTC,CASSVRPTNPETQYF
TRBD2,few,TRBV6-2/TRBV6-3,TRBJ2-3,TGTGCCAGCAGTTACTCGACTGGACTAGCGGGAGTCGCAGATACGCAGTATTTT,CASSYSTGLAGVADTQYF
.,many,TRBV4-3,TRBJ2-1,TGCGCCAGCAGCCGCCGACGGGCGGGCAATGAGCAGTTCTTC,CASSRRRAGNEQFF
.,many,TRBV6-2/TRBV6-3,TRBJ2-4,TGTGCCAGCAGGGGGCTGGGAAACATTCAGTACTTC,CASRGLGNIQYF
.,many,TRBV6-2/TRBV6-3,TRBJ2-1,TGTGCCAGCAGATGGGGCACTTACAATGAGCAGTTCTTC,CASRWGTYNEQFF
.,.,TRBV12-3/TRBV12-4,TRBJ2-7,TGTGCCAGCAGGATAAGCGGAGCCTACGAGCAGTACTTC,CASRISGAYEQYF
.,many,TRBV7-2,TRBJ2-1,TGTGCCAGCAGCTTACAGGCCGGGACACGTTACAATGAGCAGTTCTTC,CASSLQAGTRYNEQFF
.,many,TRBV11-2,TRBJ2-3,TGTGCCAGCAGCACCTTGACAGGAGTCACAGATACGCAGTATTTT,CASSTLTGVTDTQYF
.,many,TRBV29-1,TRBJ2-2,TGCAGCGTAAGAACACTTACCACCGGGGAGCTGTTTTTT,CSVRTLTTGELFF
.,many,TRBV29-1,TRBJ2-3,TGCAGCGGCCGACAGGGAGGACAATCGGATACGCAGTATTTT,CSGRQGGQSDTQYF
TRBD1,.,TRBV28,TRBJ2-7,TGTGCCAGCTCCTCTGGGGACAGGCTGAACGAGCAGTACTTC,CASSSGDRLNEQYF
.,many,TRBV29-1,TRBJ1-2,TGCAGCGTTGAAGATATGGGGGATGACTACACCTTC,CSVEDMGDDYTF
.,many,TRBV7-2,TRBJ2-7,TGTGCCAGCAGCACCACCGGGACCTCTCTTTACGAGCAGTACTTC,CASSTTGTSLYEQYF
.,few,TRBV7-8,TRBJ2-3,TGTGCCAGCAGCTGGGGGCCCCAGACAGATACGCAGTATTTT,CASSWGPQTDTQYF
.,many,TRBV6-2/TRBV6-3,TRBJ1-2,TGTGCCAGCAACCAGGACCTCTATGGCTACACCTTC,CASNQDLYGYTF
.,many,TRBV9,TRBJ2-3,TGTGCCAGCAGCCCGGGGGGCAGTTTCAGAGATACGCAGTATTTT,CASSPGGSFRDTQYF
.,many,TRBV6-5,TRBJ2-2,TGTGCCAGCAGTTTAGCGGAGCTCACCGGGGAGCTGTTTTTT,CASSLAELTGELFF
.,many,TRBV14,TRBJ2-5,TGTGCCAGCAGCCAAGGTGACTTTCAACAAGAGACCCAGTACTTC,CASSQGDFQQETQYF
TRBD1,many,TRBV28,TRBJ2-5,TGTGCCAGCAGTCTCTTCGACAGGGTCGAGACCCAGTACTTC,CASSLFDRVETQYF
.,many,TRBV30,TRBJ1-3,TGTGCCTGGAGTCCCCCCGGAGGCCTGGGGGTAAGCACCATATATTTT,CAWSPPGGLGVSTIYF
.,.,TRBV7-2,TRBJ2-3,TGTGCCAGCAGCTTAGCGGGACCCGGCTCAGATACGCAGTATTTT,CASSLAGPGSDTQYF
TRBD2,many,TRBV7-2,TRBJ2-7,TGTGCCAGCAGCTTAGCAAGGGGACTATACCCCTACGAGCAGTACTTC,CASSLARGLYPYEQYF
.,many,TRBV5-5,TRBJ2-1,TGTGCCAGCAGCTCGATGGGGGGCGGGAAGCAGGGTGAGCAGTTCTTC,CASSSMGGGKQGEQFF
TRBD2,few,TRBV20-1,TRBJ2-1,TGCAGTGCCCACCCGATAGCGGGAGGGGACAATGAGCAGTTCTTC,CSAHPIAGGDNEQFF
.,few,TRBV13,TRBJ2-7,TGTGCCAGCAGCCTCTCACCTTTCCGGGACCTCGGTACGGTTCAGTACTTC,CASSLSPFRDLGTVQYF
TRBD2,many,TRBV12-3/TRBV12-4,TRBJ2-3,TGTGCCAGCAGTTTAACGGGAGGGCCCACAGATACGCAGTATTTT,CASSLTGGPTDTQYF
.,many,TRBV29-1,TRBJ2-3,TGCAGCGTTGGATTTGGGCAGGGAAGAGATACGCAGTATTTT,CSVGFGQGRDTQYF
.,many,TRBV6-6,TRBJ1-1,TGTGCCAGCAGAGGGTACAGGGACACTGAAGCTTTCTTT,CASRGYRDTEAFF
TRBD1,many,TRBV5-1,TRBJ2-5,TGCGCCAGCAGCCACCCCGGACAGGAAGAGACCCAGTACTTC,CASSHPGQEETQYF
.,many,TRBV7-6,TRBJ2-7,TGTGCCAGCAGCTTAGCTTCAGGAACCTACGAGCAGTACTTC,CASSLASGTYEQYF
.,few,TRBV10-3,TRBJ2-5,TGTGCCATCAGTGAGTCGAAGGCAGGACAAGAGACCCAGTACTTC,CAISESKAGQETQYF
.,few,TRBV29-1,TRBJ1-5,TGCAGCGTTGCGGAGGGATACGATCAGCCCCAGCATTTT,CSVAEGYDQPQHF
.,many,TRBV2,TRBJ1-1,TGTGCCAGCAGTGAAGAAGGACAGACTGAAGCTTTCTTT,CASSEEGQTEAFF
TRBD2,many,TRBV20-1,TRBJ2-1,TGCAGTGCTTTGGGGCCGACTAGCGAAGTTGAGCAGTTCTTC,CSALGPTSEVEQFF
.,.,TRBV29-1,TRBJ1-2,TGCAGCGCCGAAAGGGGAAGTGGCTACACCTTC,CSAERGSGYTF
TRBD1,.,TRBV9,TRBJ2-7,TGTGCCAGCAGCTTAACCGGGACAGGGGGCGAGCAGTACTTC,CASSLTGTGGEQYF
.,many,TRBV10-3,TRBJ1-4,TGTGCCATCAGTGATAACAGGGAAAAACTGTTTTTT,CAISDNREKLFF
.,.,TRBV20-1,TRBJ2-4,TGCAGTGCGTTATCAGGGGGGCTAGCCAAAAACATTCAGTACTTC,CSALSGGLAKNIQYF
TRBD1,.,TRBV23-1,TRBJ2-2,TGCGCCAGCTCCAGGGGGCAGGCCGGGGAGCTGTTTTTT,CASSRGQAGELFF
.,.,TRBV7-9,TRBJ2-6,TGTGCCAGCAGCCCCCACAGGCTCTCTGGGGCCAACGTCCTGACTTTC,CASSPHRLSGANVLTF